Here is one T cell receptor beta chain with its context. This record belongs to a study of human T cells and chemical hapten exposure. In the study overall: How much TCR each sample yielded varied, mostly because pooled library volumes differed slightly.

As the library was built, unique molecular identifiers were attached to individual cDNA molecules. TCRdb processed the RACE reads anew with MiXCR; each CDR3 protein has one entry. The sample lists roughly 180,000 distinct CDR3 sequences; around 22% were seen once. Time point given: patch test 1, 2 weeks after DPC sensitization. Treatment meaning: therapeutic diphenylcyclopropenone sensitization with weekly scalp DPC. Blood draws preceded each patch test application. The germline CDR1 and CDR2 sequences are SQVTM and ANQGSEA. With V trimmed by 5 bases and J by 11 bases, 8 bases remained unmatched. The CDR3 is 12 residues long.

The receptor was isolated from a woman aged 50 to 65 with alopecia areata. Some clones in this sample may be carry-over from other donors' samples. The specimen was whole blood, collected in connection with sensitization to the hapten diphenylcyclopropenone (DPC). This chain uses TRBV29-1 with TRBJ2-5, with 10 bases matching TRBD1. The DNA for the CDR3 is TGCAGCGTTACCGGGACAGGGGTGTCGCAGTACTTC. This codes for CSVTGTGVSQYF. The full variable domain, completed using reference TRBV29-1 and TRBJ2-5, is SAVISQKPSRDICQRGTSLTIQCQVDSQVTMMFWYRQQPGQSLTLIATANQGSEATYESGFVIDKFPISRPNLTFSTLTVSNMSPEDSSIYLCSVTGTGVSQYFGPGTRLLVL.